These 8 T cell receptor beta chains were all obtained from the same sample, sequenced in a study of shared clonotypes between healthy human individuals. Here immunoSEQ multiplex PCR was the method, and the copy in TCRdb shows in-frame clones only, minus some. The sample contains some 1.4 million clones, roughly 96% of which appear only once. The sequenced sample was naive CD4+ T cells sorted from blood. Subset reported: CD45RA+ positively selected. These receptors were collected from a man aged 25-45 years in good health.

The chain employs TRBV28 and TRBJ1-2; D unclear. The CDR3 has 13 amino acids. Germline V gives CDR1 MDHEN, CDR2 SYDVKM. Trimming shortened V by 3 bases and J by 7 bases, and 12 bases separated the two germline ends. CDR3 in amino acids: CASSLGGNAGYTF. In DNA, the CDR3 is TGTGCCAGCAGTTTGGGCGGGAACGCTGGCTACACCTTC.

As concerns this clone: Other nucleotide sequences from this sample produce the same CDR3. This chain links TRBV9 with TRBJ2-1; D may be TRBD1 or TRBD2 (5 bases each). The length of the CDR3 is 15 residues. V dropped 3 bases and J dropped 0 bases, with 10 bases sitting between them. CDR1 and CDR2 from the germline V gene are SGDLS and YYNGEE. In nucleotides, the CDR3 is TGTGCCAGCAGCGCCGGGACGTCCTCCTACAATGAGCAGTTCTTC. Protein: CASSAGTSSYNEQFF.

V gene TRBV6-5 combines with J gene TRBJ2-3; a weak D match, TRBD2 (6 bases). The V end was cut by 6 bases, the J end by 5 bases, with 15 bases between. The CDR3 contains 14 residues. CDR1 is MNHEY, CDR2 SVGAGI, per germline. CDR3 in DNA: TGTGCCAGCAGCCTTGGACTACCCAGAGATACGCAGTATTTT. Translated, it gives CASSLGLPRDTQYF.

This clone turned up a few times. The rearrangement links TRBV28 to TRBJ1-2; TRBD1 might be the D (5 bases). Germline V gives CDR1 MDHEN, CDR2 SYDVKM. The CDR3 runs to 14 residues. V gave up 5 bases and J gave up 4 bases, with 14 bases separating them. The CDR3 nucleotides are TGTGCCAGCAGTCCCCCGGGACGGATCTATGGCTACACCTTC. Translation gives CASSPPGRIYGYTF.

The chain recombines TRBV9 with TRBJ2-1; D call uncertain. This CDR3 has 13 residues. Between the trimmed V and J ends, which lost 3 bases and 5 bases, there was a span of 9 bases. CDR1 is SGDLS and CDR2 is YYNGEE in the germline V gene. CDR3 amino acids: CASSGISHNEQFF. The CDR3 nucleotides are TGTGCCAGCAGCGGGATATCGCACAATGAGCAGTTCTTC.

This chain connects TRBV6-4 to TRBJ2-6; D not certain. Trimming removed 4 bases at V and 0 bases at J, with 7 bases between. There are 15 residues in the CDR3. Germline-derived CDR1 and CDR2 are MRHNA and SNTAGT. The CDR3 sequence is CASSAAGSGANVLTF. The CDR3 DNA sequence: TGTGCCAGCAGTGCCGCAGGCTCTGGGGCCAACGTCCTGACTTTC.

This clone was recorded once. The genes are TRBV28 and TRBJ2-1; 7 bases match TRBD1. The junction had 8 bases not matched to a gene; V was cut back by 6 bases and J by 6 bases. The CDR3 is made up of 14 amino acids. In germline, CDR1 is MDHEN, CDR2 SYDVKM. The CDR3: CASSPTGWGNEQFF. The CDR3 DNA reads TGTGCCAGCAGCCCGACAGGGTGGGGCAATGAGCAGTTCTTC.

The chain uses TRBV9 and TRBJ2-1; 9 bases match TRBD2. V shed 3 bases, J shed 5 bases, and the junction held 3 bases outside the gene matches. This CDR3 is built from 14 residues. Germline V gives CDR1 SGDLS, CDR2 YYNGEE. The CDR3 nucleotides are TGTGCCAGCAGCGGGACTAGCGCCCACAATGAGCAGTTCTTC. This sequence encodes CASSGTSAHNEQFF.